This T cell receptor (beta chain) was identified during a study of Graves' ophthalmopathy and Graves' hyperthyroidism. Study-level findings and limits: The model's ophthalmopathy progression predictions had approximately 71% sensitivity and less than 75% specificity.

RNA transcripts served as template for amplifying TCR beta CDR3 sequences. Following a first-round RT-PCR that used HTBI primers, a second-round multiplex PCR was carried out. TCRdb re-derived calls from the multiplex PCR reads in MiXCR, one entry per CDR3 protein. There are 500,000 to 700,000 distinct CDR3 sequences in the sample; around a fifth occur only once, and roughly 6.9% lies in the top ten. This clonotype was picked up many times. No antigen is known for it. The CDR3 loop spans 13 amino acids. With 6 bases removed from V and 1 base from J, the gap between germline ends came to 9 bases. Other autoimmune diseases, uncontrolled infections, pregnancy or lactation ruled patients out of participation. What supplied the PBMCs was about 9.8 ml of fresh peripheral blood.

V gene TRBV12-3 or TRBV12-4 combines with J gene TRBJ2-5, with no clear D. This TCR was recovered from a woman under 30 with stable Graves' hyperthyroidism. Some clones in this sample may be carry-over from other donors' samples. Sequencing was done on a sample of peripheral blood. This chain's CDR3 is CASRAGIQETQYF. DNA for the CDR3: TGTGCCAGCAGGGCAGGAATCCAAGAGACCCAGTACTTC.